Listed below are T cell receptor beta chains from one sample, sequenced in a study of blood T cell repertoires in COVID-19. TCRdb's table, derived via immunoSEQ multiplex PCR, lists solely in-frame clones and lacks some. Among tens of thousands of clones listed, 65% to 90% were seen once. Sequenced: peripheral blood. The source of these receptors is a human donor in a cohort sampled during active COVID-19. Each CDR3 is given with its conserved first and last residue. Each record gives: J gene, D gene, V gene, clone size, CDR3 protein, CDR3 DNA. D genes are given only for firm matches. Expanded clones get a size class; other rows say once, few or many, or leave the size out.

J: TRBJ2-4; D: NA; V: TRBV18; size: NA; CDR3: CASSPPGSDIQYF; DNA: TGTGCCAGCTCACCACCTGGGAGTGACATTCAGTACTTC
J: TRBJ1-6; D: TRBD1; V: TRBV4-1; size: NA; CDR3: CASSQKTGGPYNSPLHF; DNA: TGCGCCAGCAGCCAAAAAACAGGGGGCCCCTATAATTCACCCCTCCACTTT
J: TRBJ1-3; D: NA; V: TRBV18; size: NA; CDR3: CASSPRTVAGNTIYF; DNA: TGTGCCAGCTCACCAAGGACAGTAGCCGGAAACACCATATATTTT
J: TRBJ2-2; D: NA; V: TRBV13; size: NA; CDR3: CASSFDRNTGELFF; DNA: TGTGCCAGCAGCTTTGACAGGAACACCGGGGAGCTGTTTTTT
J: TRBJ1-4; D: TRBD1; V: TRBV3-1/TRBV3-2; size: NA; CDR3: CASSLGTGIPTGTNEKLFF; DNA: TGTGCCAGCAGCCTAGGGACAGGCATACCGACGGGAACTAATGAAAAACTGTTTTTT
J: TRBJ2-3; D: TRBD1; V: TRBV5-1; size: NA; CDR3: CASSSGQGQDTQYF; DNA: TGCGCCAGCAGCTCAGGACAGGGGCAAGATACGCAGTATTTT
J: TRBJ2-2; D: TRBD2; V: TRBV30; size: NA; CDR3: CAWSARTSGRTTGELFF; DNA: TGTGCCTGGAGCGCGAGGACTAGCGGGAGGACCACCGGGGAGCTGTTTTTT
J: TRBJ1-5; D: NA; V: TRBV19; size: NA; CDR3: CASMSTGRLGNQPQHF; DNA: TGTGCCAGTATGTCTACAGGCCGGCTTGGCAATCAGCCCCAGCATTTT
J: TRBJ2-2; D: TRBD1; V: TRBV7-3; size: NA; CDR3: CASSQPGQGYTGELFF; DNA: TGTGCCAGCAGCCAACCGGGACAGGGGTACACCGGGGAGCTGTTTTTT
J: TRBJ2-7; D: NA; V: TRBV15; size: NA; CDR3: CATSSDPGMISEQYF; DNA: TGTGCCACCAGCAGTGACCCGGGAATGATCTCCGAGCAGTACTTC
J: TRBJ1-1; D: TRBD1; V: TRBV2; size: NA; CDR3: CASNDGQGATEAFF; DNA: TGTGCCAGCAACGACGGACAGGGGGCCACTGAAGCTTTCTTT
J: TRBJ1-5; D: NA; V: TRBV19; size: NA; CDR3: CASRGLQGFDQPQHF; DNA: TGTGCCAGTAGAGGGCTGCAGGGGTTCGATCAGCCCCAGCATTTT
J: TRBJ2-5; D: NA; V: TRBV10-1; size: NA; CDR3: CASTRGREQETQYF; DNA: TGCGCCAGCACAAGAGGCAGGGAACAAGAGACCCAGTACTTC
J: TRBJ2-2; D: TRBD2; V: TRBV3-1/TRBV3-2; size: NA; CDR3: CASSQDRGLDYSTGELFF; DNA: TGTGCCAGCAGCCAAGACCGGGGACTAGATTACTCCACCGGGGAGCTGTTTTTT
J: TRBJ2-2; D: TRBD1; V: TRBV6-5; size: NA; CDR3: CASSYSPGTGRRELFF; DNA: TGTGCCAGCAGTTACTCCCCAGGGACAGGGAGGAGGGAGCTGTTTTTT
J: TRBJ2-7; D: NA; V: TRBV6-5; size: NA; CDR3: CAGAAETYEQYF; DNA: TGTGCCGGGGCGGCGGAAACCTACGAGCAGTACTTC
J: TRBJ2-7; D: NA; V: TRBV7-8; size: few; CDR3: CASSSAVDRPSYEQYF; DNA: TGTGCCAGCAGCTCCGCGGTGGACAGACCGTCCTACGAGCAGTACTTC
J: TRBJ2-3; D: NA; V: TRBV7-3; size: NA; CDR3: CASSSDSTDTQYF; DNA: TGTGCCAGCAGCTCGGACAGTACAGATACGCAGTATTTT
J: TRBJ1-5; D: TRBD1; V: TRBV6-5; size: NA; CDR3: CASRPDRGNQPQHF; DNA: TGTGCCAGCAGACCTGACAGGGGCAATCAGCCCCAGCATTTT
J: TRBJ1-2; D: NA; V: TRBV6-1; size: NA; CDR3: CASSEPGSARGYTF; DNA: TGTGCCAGCAGTGAGCCTGGCTCCGCTCGAGGCTACACCTTC
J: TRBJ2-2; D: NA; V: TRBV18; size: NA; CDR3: CASSPSGTNTGELFF; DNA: TGTGCCAGCTCACCGTCAGGTACCAACACCGGGGAGCTGTTTTTT
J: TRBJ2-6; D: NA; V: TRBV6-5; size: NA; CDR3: CASSKQGAGANVLTF; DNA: TGTGCCAGCAGTAAACAGGGAGCTGGGGCCAACGTCCTGACTTTC
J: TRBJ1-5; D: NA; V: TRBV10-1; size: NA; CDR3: CASSPRGSNQPQHF; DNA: TGCGCCAGCAGTCCCCGGGGTAGCAATCAGCCCCAGCATTTT
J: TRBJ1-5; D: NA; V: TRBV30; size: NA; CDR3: CAVGPPGNSNQPQHF; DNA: TGTGCCGTAGGTCCGCCAGGGAATAGCAATCAGCCCCAGCATTTT
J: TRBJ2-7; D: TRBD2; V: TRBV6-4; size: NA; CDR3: CASKKRGPYEQYF; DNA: TGTGCCAGCAAGAAGCGGGGCCCCTACGAGCAGTACTTC